This T cell receptor (beta chain) was sequenced for a study of shared T cell receptors in the human thymus. Some clones are missing from TCRdb's copy, which holds only in-frame ones; the method was immunoSEQ multiplex PCR. The repertoire holds approximately 490,000 clones, with around 78% as singletons. The germline gives CDR1 MDHEN, CDR2 SYDVKM. The V and J ends lost 3 bases and 5 bases respectively, with 17 bases between them. The CDR3 has 15 amino acids. These sequences were also reported in another study, on human thymus T cells. That work adds: Apparent skewing of V and J gene usage characterized both thymic and blood repertoires.

This clonotype originated in a boy under two years old with a congenital heart defect. The chain carries TRBV28 and TRBJ2-7; perhaps TRBD1 as D (6 bases). Sequenced input: thymocytes. CDR3 in amino acids: CASSLQGQGHHEQYF. The DNA for the CDR3 is TGTGCCAGCAGTTTGCAGGGGCAAGGTCACCACGAGCAGTACTTC.